Listed below are T cell receptor beta chains from one sample, sequenced in a study of T cells after yellow fever vaccination. TCRdb ran MiXCR on the 5' RACE reads and lists one entry per CDR3 protein. This sample has 300,000 or so distinct CDR3 sequences; 10% to 15% occur once, and the top ten carry 0.45% to 0.65%. The sample was CD4+ T cells sorted from PBMCs, taken 45 days after the yellow fever booster vaccination. These receptor sequences come from a young man who received the YFV17D yellow fever vaccine. Both conserved end residues are part of each CDR3. A D gene is named only where the DNA matches it firmly. Clone size is stated in some rows and not others, as once, few, many or a class when expanded.

TRBJ2-5 | NA | TRBV20-1 | TRBD2 | CSASRVAGGVSQYF | TGCAGTGCTAGCCGCGTCGCGGGAGGCGTTTCCCAGTACTTC
TRBJ2-7 | NA | TRBV6-2/TRBV6-3 | TRBD2 | CASSQTPGTSGKLGYEQYF | TGTGCCAGCAGTCAAACTCCCGGGACTAGCGGGAAATTGGGCTACGAGCAGTACTTC
TRBJ1-1 | few | TRBV7-2 | NA | CASSLERLTGNTEAFF | TGTGCCAGCAGCTTAGAGCGTCTAACTGGGAACACTGAAGCTTTCTTT
TRBJ2-7 | many | TRBV18 | NA | CASSLPGPYEQYF | TGTGCCAGCTCACTCCCCGGCCCATACGAGCAGTACTTC
TRBJ2-5 | few | TRBV4-2 | TRBD2 | CASSQDGLAGETQYF | TGTGCCAGCAGCCAAGACGGGCTAGCGGGAGAGACCCAGTACTTC
TRBJ1-6 | NA | TRBV20-1 | NA | CSATDGGALHF | TGCAGTGCTACTGACGGCGGGGCCCTCCACTTT
TRBJ2-7 | few | TRBV15 | NA | CATSRGGTGARYEQYF | TGTGCCACCAGCAGAGGAGGGACGGGGGCGAGGTACGAGCAGTACTTC
TRBJ2-7 | few | TRBV6-1 | TRBD2 | CASRGKGLAPYEQYF | TGTGCCAGCAGAGGCAAGGGACTAGCTCCCTACGAGCAGTACTTC
TRBJ2-5 | many | TRBV7-2 | TRBD1 | CASSRGTEETQYF | TGCGCCAGCAGCCGAGGGACAGAAGAGACCCAGTACTTC
TRBJ2-7 | NA | TRBV4-1 | NA | CASSQDGREQYF | TGCGCCAGCAGCCAAGATGGACGAGAGCAGTACTTC
TRBJ2-7 | NA | TRBV10-3 | NA | CAISESTVSSYEQYF | TGTGCCATCAGTGAGTCGACTGTAAGCTCCTACGAGCAGTACTTC
TRBJ2-1 | few | TRBV5-1 | NA | CASTPGASSYNEQFF | TGCGCCAGCACACCAGGCGCGAGCTCCTACAATGAGCAGTTCTTC
TRBJ2-4 | NA | TRBV19 | NA | CASSMDTRSSNIQYF | TGTGCCAGTAGTATGGACACCCGGAGTAGTAACATTCAGTACTTC
TRBJ2-1 | NA | TRBV7-2 | NA | CASKNRFDEQFF | TGTGCCAGCAAAAACAGGTTCGATGAGCAGTTCTTC
TRBJ2-7 | few | TRBV11-1 | NA | CASSFMGYEQYF | TGTGCCAGCAGCTTTATGGGGTACGAGCAGTACTTC
TRBJ2-5 | few | TRBV5-1 | NA | CASSLVVQETQYF | TGCGCCAGCAGCTTGGTAGTACAAGAGACCCAGTACTTC
TRBJ2-1 | few | TRBV19 | NA | CASSPGRSTLGEQFF | TGTGCCAGTAGTCCTGGCCGGAGCACCCTCGGGGAGCAGTTCTTC
TRBJ1-5 | many | TRBV4-3 | NA | CASSQDTAGPAQHF | TGCGCCAGCAGCCAAGATACGGCGGGGCCGGCCCAGCATTTT
TRBJ2-1 | NA | TRBV20-1 | NA | CSARDGTSGIDNEQFF | TGCAGTGCTAGAGATGGCACTAGTGGGATAGACAATGAGCAGTTCTTC
TRBJ2-5 | few | TRBV5-5 | TRBD2 | CASARWEGETQYF | TGTGCCAGCGCTAGGTGGGAGGGAGAGACCCAGTACTTC
TRBJ2-1 | NA | TRBV11-3 | NA | CASSLRGGINEQFF | TGTGCCAGCAGCTTAAGGGGGGGGATTAATGAGCAGTTCTTC
TRBJ1-2 | few | TRBV20-1 | TRBD1 | CSARGLPRTGAYGYTF | TGCAGTGCTAGAGGTCTACCTAGGACAGGGGCCTATGGCTACACCTTC
TRBJ2-3 | few | TRBV5-1 | NA | CASSLNPGADTQYF | TGCGCCAGCAGCTTAAACCCTGGCGCAGATACGCAGTATTTT
TRBJ2-7 | NA | TRBV29-1 | TRBD1 | CSVGQGWYEQYF | TGCAGCGTAGGACAGGGATGGTACGAGCAGTACTTC
TRBJ2-7 | NA | TRBV18 | NA | CASSPQGGAIYEQYF | TGTGCCAGCTCACCACAGGGGGGTGCAATCTACGAGCAGTACTTC
TRBJ2-1 | NA | TRBV6-4 | NA | CASSDSGRNQFF | TGTGCCAGCAGTGACTCAGGTAGAAATCAGTTCTTC
TRBJ2-5 | NA | TRBV5-1 | NA | CASSGNSGAEETQYF | TGCGCCAGCAGTGGTAATTCGGGAGCAGAAGAGACCCAGTACTTC
TRBJ2-2 | NA | TRBV20-1 | NA | CSASVQGSNTGELFF | TGCAGTGCTAGCGTCCAGGGGTCGAACACCGGGGAGCTGTTTTTT
TRBJ2-1 | few | TRBV20-1 | TRBD1 | CSWDPRDRAFNEQFF | TGCAGCTGGGACCCTCGGGACAGGGCTTTTAATGAGCAGTTCTTC
TRBJ2-3 | few | TRBV28 | NA | CASTPSLGHTDTQYF | TGTGCCAGCACCCCCTCCTTAGGACACACAGATACGCAGTATTTT
TRBJ1-1 | NA | TRBV7-8 | TRBD1 | CASSLTGGTEAFF | TGTGCCAGCAGCCTGACAGGGGGCACTGAAGCTTTCTTT
TRBJ1-6 | few | TRBV15 | NA | CATSNGKSPLHF | TGTGCCACCAGCAATGGCAAGTCACCCCTCCACTTT
TRBJ2-7 | few | TRBV3-1 | TRBD2 | CASSQDPSGSAEQYF | TGTGCCAGCAGCCAAGATCCCAGCGGGAGCGCCGAGCAGTACTTC
TRBJ2-3 | NA | TRBV12-3/TRBV12-4 | NA | CASSPQERARDTQYF | TGTGCCAGCAGTCCTCAGGAGAGGGCCCGAGATACGCAGTATTTT
TRBJ2-1 | few | TRBV5-1 | NA | CASSLAVGVSYNEQFF | TGCGCCAGCAGCTTGGCGGTAGGGGTATCCTACAATGAGCAGTTCTTC
TRBJ2-3 | NA | TRBV4-2 | NA | CASSLVGRGGRGTDTQYF | TGTGCCAGCAGCCTCGTGGGGCGCGGGGGCCGGGGCACAGATACGCAGTATTTT
TRBJ2-2 | few | TRBV14 | NA | CASSPLMGRERNGELFF | TGTGCCAGCAGCCCCCTCATGGGGCGGGAAAGGAACGGGGAGCTGTTTTTT
TRBJ2-2 | few | TRBV7-3 | TRBD2 | CASSLGTSGNTGELFF | TGTGCCAGCAGCCTCGGGACTAGCGGTAACACCGGGGAGCTGTTTTTT
TRBJ2-2 | few | TRBV6-5 | NA | CASSYWVDTGELFF | TGTGCCAGCAGTTATTGGGTGGACACCGGGGAGCTGTTTTTT
TRBJ2-7 | few | TRBV7-6 | NA | CASSLGGQLGYEQYF | TGTGCCAGCAGCTTAGGAGGACAGTTGGGTTACGAGCAGTACTTC
TRBJ1-5 | few | TRBV6-5 | NA | CASSSLQPGQPQHF | TGTGCCAGCAGTTCGCTTCAGCCGGGGCAGCCCCAGCATTTT
TRBJ2-7 | NA | TRBV10-3 | NA | CAISESNGYEQYF | TGTGCCATCAGTGAGTCGAATGGCTACGAGCAGTACTTC
TRBJ2-3 | few | TRBV5-1 | TRBD2 | CASSLVAGVDTQYF | TGCGCCAGCAGCTTGGTAGCGGGAGTAGATACGCAGTATTTT
TRBJ2-3 | NA | TRBV5-4 | NA | CASIPGTGGTSTDTQYF | TGTGCCAGCATCCCCGGGACTGGCGGTACTAGCACAGATACGCAGTATTTT
TRBJ2-3 | few | TRBV27 | NA | CASSLRDSDTQYF | TGTGCCAGCAGTTTACGGGACTCAGATACGCAGTATTTT
TRBJ2-1 | NA | TRBV5-1 | NA | CASSLARQGLGYYNEQFF | TGCGCCAGCAGCTTGGCCCGGCAGGGTTTGGGATATTACAATGAGCAGTTCTTC
TRBJ2-7 | NA | TRBV7-9 | NA | CASSSWPTDYEQYF | TGTGCCAGCAGCTCGTGGCCGACGGACTACGAGCAGTACTTC
TRBJ2-2 | NA | TRBV5-1 | NA | CASSEKIGETGELFF | TGCGCCAGCAGCGAAAAGATTGGGGAAACCGGGGAGCTGTTTTTT
TRBJ2-7 | NA | TRBV7-9 | NA | CASSLAPGRGYEQYF | TGTGCCAGCAGCTTAGCGCCAGGCAGGGGATACGAGCAGTACTTC
TRBJ2-1 | few | TRBV30 | TRBD2 | CAWSVGTSYNEQFF | TGTGCCTGGAGTGTAGGGACTAGCTACAATGAGCAGTTCTTC
TRBJ2-7 | few | TRBV12-3/TRBV12-4 | TRBD2 | CASNLAGWGNEQYF | TGTGCCAGCAATTTAGCGGGATGGGGAAACGAGCAGTACTTC
TRBJ2-2 | NA | TRBV7-9 | NA | CASSFGETEITGELFF | TGTGCCAGCAGCTTCGGAGAGACCGAAATTACCGGGGAGCTGTTTTTT
TRBJ2-1 | few | TRBV7-2 | NA | CASSLGGLAVQFF | TGTGCCAGCAGCTTAGGAGGGTTAGCAGTGCAGTTCTTC